These 25 T cell receptor beta chains were sequenced from one sample in a study of control samples from healthy donors and cancer patients. Using immunoSEQ multiplex PCR, the repertoire was profiled, and TCRdb retains in-frame clones only, with some absent. The top ten clones hold roughly 4.4% of a sample with approximately 100,000 clones, about nine tenths of them seen once. Sequenced: blood. All receptors derive from a human donor in good health. The donor label of this sample is uncertain.

The chain links TRBV2 to TRBJ1-4; D unresolved. This CDR3 is 11 amino acids long. CDR1 is SNHLY and CDR2 is FYNNEI in the germline V gene. With 0 bases removed from V and 17 bases from J, the gap between germline ends came to 10 bases. This chain's CDR3 is CASSEAAALFF. The CDR3 region has the DNA TGTGCCAGCAGTGAAGCGGCGGCCCTCTTTTTT.

V is TRBV11-2 and J is TRBJ1-4, with unresolved D. Trimming cost V 3 bases and J 9 bases, with 14 bases left between them. This CDR3 is 14 amino acids long. Germline assignment: CDR1 SGHAT and CDR2 FQNNGV. The CDR3 sequence is CASSFIPDHQKLFF. CDR3 sequence (DNA): TGTGCCAGCAGCTTTATTCCGGACCACCAAAAACTGTTTTTT.

The chain is built from TRBV5-1 and TRBJ1-1, with D perhaps TRBD1 (5 bases). Germline CDR1 is SGHRS and CDR2 is YFSETQ. This CDR3 is 12 amino acids long. Trimming took off 0 bases at V and 8 bases at J, with 8 bases between the two ends. The chain's CDR3 is CASSLGEGEAFF. CDR3 coding DNA: TGCGCCAGCAGCTTGGGGGAGGGGGAAGCTTTCTTT. Variable domain in full (rest from reference TRBV5-1 and TRBJ1-1): KAGVTQTPRYLIKTRGQQVTLSCSPISGHRSVSWYQQTPGQGLQFLFEYFSETQRNKGNFPGRFSGRQFSNSRSEMNVSTLELGDSALYLCASSLGEGEAFFGQGTRLTVV.

The J gene is TRBJ1-5, the V gene TRBV7-2; D remains ambiguous. Germline-derived CDR1 and CDR2 are SGHTA and FQGNSA. The CDR3 runs 19 residues. The germline V and J ends were trimmed by 5 bases and 7 bases, with 30 bases remaining between them. The CDR3 nucleotides are TGTGCCAGCAGCATTAACTCAAAAATCTCGCCTTTATTACAGCAGCCCCAGCATTTT. Translated: CASSINSKISPLLQQPQHF.

The J gene is TRBJ2-5, the V gene TRBV7-8; D possibly corresponds to TRBD2 (7 bases). V was cut by 4 bases and J by 5 bases, with 14 bases left in between. Germline V lookup: CDR1 SGHVS, CDR2 FQNEAQ. The CDR3 covers 14 residues. CDR3 coding DNA: TGTGCCAGCAGCTCTGGGGGGGCAAGGGAGACCCAGTACTTC. The encoded protein is CASSSGGARETQYF.

The chain employs TRBV19 and TRBJ2-6; D may be TRBD1 or TRBD2 (5 bases each). The CDR3 is 16 amino acids. Germline CDR1 LNHDA, CDR2 SQIVND (reference sequence). V was clipped by 5 bases and J by 0 bases, with 11 bases between them. The CDR3 loop is CASSSGRGSGANVLTF. The DNA of the CDR3 is TGTGCCAGTAGTTCGGGACGGGGCTCTGGGGCCAACGTCCTGACTTTC.

Only a few counts were recorded for this clone. The J gene is TRBJ1-2, the V gene TRBV27; 9 bases fit TRBD1. Germline V gene lookup returns CDR1 MNHEY and CDR2 SMNVEV (reference sequence). V lost 3 bases and J lost 3; bases outside the gene matches: 5. This CDR3 has 15 amino acids. CDR3 residues: CASSFGTGLYYGYTF. The DNA of the CDR3 is TGTGCCAGCAGTTTCGGGACAGGGTTATACTATGGCTACACCTTC.

In its sample, this clone was seen once. The chain couples TRBV2 to TRBJ2-3; maybe TRBD2 (6 bases). Germline V gene lookup returns CDR1 SNHLY and CDR2 FYNNEI. The CDR3 spans 16 residues. V lost 2 bases, J lost 4 bases, and 16 bases lay in between. The CDR3 DNA reads as TGTGCCAGCAGTGAAACTGGAGGGGCGAGGGCAGATACGCAGTATTTT. Translated, it gives CASSETGGARADTQYF. Full variable domain (remainder filled in from reference TRBV2 and TRBJ2-3): EPEVTQTPSHQVTQMGQEVILRCVPISNHLYFYWYRQILGQKVEFLVSFYNNEISEKSEIFDDQFSVERPDGSNFTLKIRSTKLEDSAMYFCASSETGGARADTQYFGPGTRLTVL.

The chain recombines TRBV5-4 with TRBJ1-6; perhaps TRBD1 as D (6 bases). V was pared by 0 bases and J by 0 bases, with 10 bases between. The CDR3 is made up of 17 amino acids. The germline V gene has CDR1 SGHNT and CDR2 YYREEE (reference sequence). In nucleotides, the CDR3 is TGTGCCAGCAGCTTGGACCTAGGGGGCTCCTATAATTCACCCCTCCACTTT. It encodes CASSLDLGGSYNSPLHF.

DNA of the CDR3: TGTGCCAGCAGCTTAGAGGGGTTCTATGGCTACACCTTC. Translating it yields CASSLEGFYGYTF. The genes are TRBV7-9 and TRBJ1-2, with a tentative D call TRBD1 (5 bases). Trimming pared 1 base from V and 4 bases from J, leaving 7 bases between. Germline loops: CDR1 SEHNR, CDR2 FQNEAQ (reference sequence). CDR3 length equals 13 residues.

This chain uses TRBV5-1 with TRBJ2-7; 10 bases are shared with TRBD1. J lost 5 bases, V lost 1 base, and 12 bases had no gene match. In germline, CDR1 is SGHRS, CDR2 YFSETQ. The CDR3 totals 17 residues. DNA of the CDR3: TGCGCCAGCAGCTTGTCACCCCCGGGACAGGGGAGGGACGAGCAGTACTTC. Residues: CASSLSPPGQGRDEQYF.

V and J are TRBV4-1 and TRBJ2-7, with no clear D. There are 15 residues in the CDR3. The germline V gene has CDR1 MGHRA and CDR2 YSYEKL. The V end lost 1 base, the J end lost 6 bases, and 16 bases lay between the germline ends. CDR3 sequence reads: CASSQVPGRAGEQYF. The CDR3 coding sequence is TGCGCCAGCAGCCAAGTACCAGGAAGGGCTGGCGAGCAGTACTTC.

The CDR3 protein is CAIQRNYGYTF. CDR3 sequence (DNA): TGTGCCATTCAAAGGAACTATGGCTACACCTTC. This chain uses TRBV28 with TRBJ1-2, with no clear D. CDR3 size: 11 residues. The V and J ends lost 10 bases and 2 bases respectively, with 8 bases between them. Germline CDR1 is MDHEN and CDR2 is SYDVKM.

This chain connects TRBV3-1 (or the pseudogene TRBV3-2) to TRBJ1-1, with unresolved D. In germline, CDR1 is LGHDT, CDR2 YNNKEL (reference sequence). V shed 0 bases and J shed 1 base, with 12 bases lying between them. This CDR3 comprises 16 residues. This chain's CDR3 is CASSQEGRMSNTEAFF. The CDR3 region has the DNA TGTGCCAGCAGCCAAGAAGGGCGGATGTCGAACACTGAAGCTTTCTTT.

This chain joins TRBV21-1 and TRBJ2-1; no DNA check was done on the table's D call, TRBD1. TRBV21-1 is a documented pseudogene. The length of the CDR3 is 13 residues. CDR3 in amino acids: CASSKKTDNEQFF. In DNA, the CDR3 is TGTGCCAGCAGCAAAAAGACAGACAATGAGCAGTTCTTC.

V is TRBV6-2 or TRBV6-3 and J is TRBJ1-1, with TRBD1 identical over 9 bases. V shed 4 bases, J shed 5 bases, and the junction held 11 bases outside the gene matches. This CDR3 region has 16 residues. The germline V gene encodes CDR1 MNHEY and CDR2 SVGEGT. CDR3 DNA sequence: TGTGCCAGCAGTTGGCATTCCGGGACAGGGAATACTGAAGCTTTCTTT. This gives the protein CASSWHSGTGNTEAFF.

The chain links TRBV6-1 to TRBJ1-5, with D tentatively TRBD1 (6 bases). Germline CDR1 MNHNS, CDR2 SASEGT. V was clipped by 5 bases and J by 1 base, with 9 bases between them. The CDR3 has 14 amino acids. The CDR3 DNA reads TGTGCCAGCAGTCCGGACAGCAGCAATCAGCCCCAGCATTTT. It yields the protein CASSPDSSNQPQHF.

This chain connects TRBV6-5 to TRBJ2-3; TRBD1 matches at 7 bases. With 4 bases clipped from V and 2 bases from J, the junction kept 3 bases outside the gene matches. CDR1 is MNHEY, CDR2 SVGAGI, per germline. This CDR3 is built from 14 residues. DNA for the CDR3: TGTGCCAGCAGTTGGGGACAGCACACAGATACGCAGTATTTT. Translating it yields CASSWGQHTDTQYF.

The rearrangement links TRBV6-1 to TRBJ1-5; no reliable D call. Germline assignment: CDR1 MNHNS and CDR2 SASEGT. Between the trimmed V and J ends, which lost 0 bases and 4 bases, there was a span of 10 bases. The CDR3 contains 15 residues. The DNA of the CDR3 is TGTGCCAGCAGTGAAGCCCGAGCGCTAAATCAGCCCCAGCATTTT. Protein sequence: CASSEARALNQPQHF.

The rearrangement links TRBV28 to TRBJ1-1; D unclear. The V and J ends lost 0 bases and 8 bases respectively, with 16 bases between them. CDR3 length: 15 amino acids. From germline, CDR1 is MDHEN and CDR2 SYDVKM. CDR3 residues: CASSLWTSQGLEAFF. The CDR3, as DNA: TGTGCCAGCAGTTTATGGACATCACAAGGGCTGGAAGCTTTCTTT.

The chain's CDR3 is CASSLGGSRSGETQYF. Written as DNA, the CDR3 is TGTGCCAGCAGCTTAGGAGGTTCGAGATCTGGAGAGACCCAGTACTTC. The chain couples TRBV11-3 to TRBJ2-5; D uncertain. Germline V gives CDR1 SGHNT, CDR2 YENEEA. V was trimmed by 1 base and J by 4 bases, leaving 16 bases between them. This CDR3 has 16 residues.

V is TRBV3-1 (or the pseudogene TRBV3-2) and J is TRBJ2-5, with TRBD2 matching over 10 bases. The CDR3 loop spans 13 amino acids. The germline V gene has CDR1 LGHDT and CDR2 YNNKEL (reference sequence). The trim removed 7 bases at V and 3 bases at J, leaving 2 bases unmatched. The CDR3 coding sequence is TGTGCCAGCAACCTAGCGGGGGAAGAGACCCAGTACTTC. Translated: CASNLAGEETQYF.

This chain connects TRBV28 to TRBJ2-1; 9 bases are shared with TRBD1. V was pared by 6 bases and J by 3 bases, with 6 bases of the junction left unmatched. The CDR3 runs to 15 residues. Germline CDR1 and CDR2: MDHEN and SYDVKM. CDR3 loop: CASRNPGQGYNEQFF. In DNA, the CDR3 is TGTGCCAGCAGGAATCCGGGACAGGGCTACAATGAGCAGTTCTTC.

V usage is TRBV10-2 and J usage is TRBJ2-7, with 10 bases lining up with TRBD2. Germline V gene data show CDR1 as WSHSY and CDR2 as SAAADI. The length of the CDR3 is 12 residues. V trimming: 8 bases; J trimming: 4 bases; junction bases outside the gene matches: 2. The CDR3 bases are TGCGCCAGCGGACTAGCGGATTACGAGCAGTACTTC. Translation gives CASGLADYEQYF.

The chain employs TRBV11-2 and TRBJ1-1; D gene unclear. Trimming cost V 5 bases and J 0 bases, with 7 bases left between them. Germline V gives CDR1 SGHAT, CDR2 FQNNGV. CDR3 length: 13 amino acids. CDR3 sequence: CASSPTLNTEAFF. The CDR3 DNA reads TGTGCCAGCAGCCCGACACTGAACACTGAAGCTTTCTTT.